At least ten counts were recorded for the clone carrying this T cell receptor beta chain. Its target is unknown. This entry is derived from a study of regulatory T cells in long-lasting Graves disease. Points from the study as a whole: Accuracy may have been reduced by the small sample size.

Construction of the TCR beta libraries employed iRepertoire HTBI primers in conjunction with Arm-PCR of CDR3 regions. TCRdb passed the multiplex PCR reads through MiXCR, listing each CDR3 protein once. The sample holds 200,000 to 250,000 distinct CDR3 sequences, around a fifth seen once. The time point was: newly diagnosed GD, antithyroid drugs for less than 3 months. The TCR library was made from RNA that had been extracted from PBMCs in TRIzol. Graves' disease diagnoses followed American Thyroid Association guidelines. This CDR3 spans 13 amino acids. V was shortened by 5 bases and J by 6 bases, with 11 bases between the two germline ends. Germline V gives CDR1 MGHDK, CDR2 SYGVNS. These same data were also listed under a study on T cells in Graves' hyperthyroidism and ophthalmopathy.

The source is a woman aged 30 to 39 with Graves disease. The chain employs TRBV25-1 and TRBJ1-5, with D maybe TRBD1 (5 bases). The sample here was peripheral blood mononuclear cells (PBMCs), taken at new diagnosis, from a patient treated with antithyroid drugs. CDR3 in amino acids: CASSSGMGQPQHF. In nucleotides, the CDR3 is TGTGCCAGCAGTTCAGGGATGGGTCAGCCCCAGCATTTT.